These 25 T cell receptor beta chains were sequenced from one sample in a study of glioma-infiltrating T cells after dendritic cell vaccination. Assay: immunoSEQ multiplex PCR; the TCRdb copy retains only in-frame clones and omits some. The sample holds 70,000 to 100,000 clones; around 83% are singletons and the top ten take under 8%. Specified time point: after dendritic cell vaccination, including at tumor progression/relapse. Sequencing was performed on blood, taken after dendritic cell vaccination. Receptor source: a human donor with glioblastoma.

The table lists this clone with a few counts. The V gene is TRBV7-8, the J gene TRBJ1-1; weak D call: TRBD1 (5 bases). Trimming removed 2 bases at V and 1 base at J, with 5 bases between. Germline V gives CDR1 SGHVS, CDR2 FQNEAQ. This CDR3 has 13 amino acids. The CDR3: CASSLQGNTEAFF. The CDR3 coding sequence is TGTGCCAGCAGCTTACAGGGGAACACTGAAGCTTTCTTT.

V and J are TRBV11-2 and TRBJ2-2, with 7 nucleotides matching TRBD2. V was clipped by 5 bases and J by 0 bases; unmatched bases: 12. The CDR3 runs 18 residues. The germline V gene has CDR1 SGHAT and CDR2 FQNNGV. CDR3 residues: CASSPRDGLAANTGELFF. The DNA for the CDR3 is TGTGCCAGCAGCCCTAGAGACGGTCTAGCGGCGAACACCGGGGAGCTGTTTTTT.

The CDR3 sequence: CASSGTGGNTEAFF. CDR3 DNA sequence: TGCGCCAGCAGCGGAACAGGTGGGAACACTGAAGCTTTCTTT. The rearrangement links TRBV5-1 to TRBJ1-1; TRBD1 is a possible D gene (5 bases). Germline V gives CDR1 SGHRS, CDR2 YFSETQ. The CDR3 totals 14 residues. V was pared by 4 bases and J by 1 base, with 11 bases between. Full variable domain (outside the CDR3, taken from reference TRBV5-1 and TRBJ1-1): KAGVTQTPRYLIKTRGQQVTLSCSPISGHRSVSWYQQTPGQGLQFLFEYFSETQRNKGNFPGRFSGRQFSNSRSEMNVSTLELGDSALYLCASSGTGGNTEAFFGQGTRLTVV.

This clone has just one count. CDR3 bases: TGTGCCAGCAGCCTCGACAGGAGGAGTTCACCCCTCCACTTT. Its translation: CASSLDRRSSPLHF. This chain links TRBV14 with TRBJ1-6; the D gene is possibly TRBD1 (6 bases). Germline assignment: CDR1 SGHDN and CDR2 FVKESK. Trimming pared 4 bases from V and 9 bases from J, leaving 13 bases between. CDR3 length equals 14 residues.

This chain links TRBV29-1 with TRBJ2-1, with 8 positions matching TRBD1. The CDR3 loop spans 14 amino acids. V lost 4 bases to trimming and J lost 3 bases; unmatched junction nucleotides: 5. Looked up from germline, CDR1 is SQVTM and CDR2 is ANQGSEA. The CDR3 bases are TGCAGCGTTGCGACAGGGGCGGACTACAATGAGCAGTTCTTC. It translates to CSVATGADYNEQFF.

CDR3: CASGTGGEYGSPLHF. CDR3 coding DNA: TGTGCCAGCGGGACAGGGGGCGAGTACGGCTCACCCCTCCACTTT. The chain couples TRBV2 to TRBJ1-6; 12 bases align to TRBD1. The ends lost 8 bases at V and 10 bases at J; junction bases unmatched: 9. Germline V lookup: CDR1 SNHLY, CDR2 FYNNEI. The CDR3 is 15 residues long.

The J gene is TRBJ1-4, the V gene TRBV5-1; TRBD1 matches 8 bases. In germline, CDR1 is SGHRS, CDR2 YFSETQ. This CDR3 comprises 13 residues. Trimming took 8 bases from V and 12 from J; bases not matched to a gene: 12. CDR3: CASRGTGSRELFF. CDR3 DNA: TGCGCCAGTCGTGGGACAGGCTCTAGGGAACTGTTTTTT.

The V and J genes are TRBV29-1 and TRBJ2-2; 9 bases are shared with TRBD1. CDR3 length equals 13 residues. Germline-derived CDR1 and CDR2 are SQVTM and ANQGSEA. Here the CDR3 reads CSTGTGITGELFF. CDR3 bases: TGCAGTACCGGGACAGGGATCACCGGGGAGCTGTTTTTT.

This clone has a handful of counts. The chain employs TRBV6-1 and TRBJ2-7; 8 nucleotides align to TRBD1. The CDR3 contains 14 residues. Trimming cost V 5 bases and J 7 bases; bases outside gene matches: 10. Germline CDR1 MNHNS, CDR2 SASEGT. The CDR3 nucleotides are TGTGCCAGCAGTCCGGACAGGGTATCTTGGGAGCAGTACTTC. Amino acid sequence: CASSPDRVSWEQYF.

The chain carries TRBV27 and TRBJ2-7; possible D gene TRBD1, 5 bases. The germline V and J ends were trimmed by 6 bases and 1 base, with 16 bases remaining between them. CDR3 size: 15 residues. Germline V CDR1 and CDR2: MNHEY, SMNVEV (reference sequence). This chain's CDR3 is CASSQQAGLSYEQYF. The CDR3 DNA is TGTGCCAGCAGCCAACAGGCCGGGTTATCCTACGAGCAGTACTTC.

CDR3 sequence: CASSLGMGQGMDGYTF. The CDR3 nucleotides are TGTGCCAGCAGCTTAGGAATGGGACAGGGAATGGATGGCTACACCTTC. J is TRBJ1-2 and V is TRBV11-2, with 9 bases matching TRBD1. Germline lookup yields CDR1 SGHAT and CDR2 FQNNGV. J lost 6 bases, V lost 1 base, and 9 bases had no gene match. The CDR3 consists of 16 residues.

The rearrangement joins TRBV7-2 to TRBJ1-1, with D tentatively TRBD1 (6 bases). CDR1 and CDR2 (germline): SGHTA, FQGNSA. This CDR3 region has 15 residues. V shed 1 base and J shed 5 bases, with 14 bases lying between them. Here the CDR3 DNA reads TGTGCCAGCAGCTTAGAAGGGGGATGGGGAACTGAAGCTTTCTTT. It is translated as CASSLEGGWGTEAFF.

The CDR3 protein is CASSLESSSGGELFF. As DNA, the CDR3 is TGTGCCAGCAGCCTTGAATCTAGCAGTGGCGGGGAGCTGTTTTTT. The J gene is TRBJ2-2, the V gene TRBV7-7; perhaps TRBD2 as D (5 bases). The germline CDR1 and CDR2 sequences are SSHAT and FNYEAQ (reference sequence). Trimming removed 5 bases at V and 7 bases at J, with 17 bases between. The CDR3 extends over 15 amino acids.

With regard to this clone: One end of the junction does not line up with germline, which may come from a read error. Additional DNA sequences in this sample encode the identical CDR3. The DNA for the CDR3 is TGTGCCAGCAGTGCCACGGGAAGGACGAGCTATGGCTACACTTTC. It specifies CASSATGRTSYGYTF. The genes are TRBV13 and TRBJ1-2, with unresolved D. CDR3 length: 15 residues. Germline V lookup: CDR1 PRHDT, CDR2 FYEKMQ (reference sequence).

The chain uses TRBV6-1 and TRBJ2-7; D is perhaps TRBD1 (6 bases). Trimming cost V 4 bases and J 7 bases, with 17 bases left between them. The germline V gene encodes CDR1 MNHNS and CDR2 SASEGT. CDR3 length: 14 amino acids. The CDR3 reads CASSAGQPLGEQYF. The CDR3 DNA follows: TGTGCCAGCAGTGCTGGACAGCCCCTGGGAGAGCAGTACTTC.

Worth noting for this clone: Sequence at one end of the junction differs from germline and may be a read error. The V gene is TRBV5-1, the J gene TRBJ1-6; 7 bases are a match to TRBD1. CDR3 size: 14 residues. Germline loops: CDR1 SGHRS, CDR2 YFSETQ. In nucleotides, the CDR3 is TGCGCCAGCAGCTTGAGGGACAGTTTTTCAGCCCTCCACTTT. Encoded protein: CASSLRDSFSALHF.

This clone was counted once. The V call is TRBV6-6, the J call TRBJ1-2; D not certain. The CDR3 covers 10 residues. CDR1 is MNHNY, CDR2 SVGAGI, per germline (reference sequence). Trimming took 6 bases from V and 6 from J, leaving 5 bases between them. The CDR3, as DNA: TGTGCCAGCAGGGAGGATGGCTACACCTTC. Translating it yields CASREDGYTF.

The rearrangement uses TRBV18 and TRBJ1-2; a possible D gene is TRBD1 (5 bases). In germline, CDR1 is KGHSH, CDR2 LQKENI. CDR3 length: 16 amino acids. Trimming shortened V by 3 bases and J by 0 bases, and 14 bases separated the two germline ends. The DNA of the CDR3 is TGTGCCAGCTCACCTGGCACACCGGGGGCTAACTATGGCTACACCTTC. Its protein product is CASSPGTPGANYGYTF.

The genes are TRBV7-8 and TRBJ2-2; 7 bases match TRBD2. With 5 bases clipped from V and 1 base from J, the junction kept 7 bases outside the gene matches. This CDR3 region has 16 residues. Germline V gives CDR1 SGHVS, CDR2 FQNEAQ. As DNA, the CDR3 is TGTGCCAGCAGCCTCCTAACGGGGGGGAACACCGGGGAGCTGTTTTTT. Its protein is CASSLLTGGNTGELFF.

The CDR3 here is CASSVGLAGGTDTQYF. For the CDR3, the DNA is TGTGCCAGCAGCGTAGGACTAGCGGGGGGCACAGATACGCAGTATTTT. The chain couples TRBV9 to TRBJ2-3, with TRBD2 matching 12 bases. Germline V gene sequence: CDR1 SGDLS, CDR2 YYNGEE. The trim removed 0 bases at V and 1 base at J, leaving 0 bases unmatched. The CDR3 is 16 residues long.

The rearrangement joins TRBV2 to TRBJ2-1; D remains ambiguous. V was shortened by 8 bases and J by 3 bases, with 5 bases between the two germline ends. The CDR3 has 11 amino acids. CDR1 SNHLY and CDR2 FYNNEI come from the germline V gene. The CDR3 spells CASGRYNEQFF. The CDR3 DNA reads TGTGCCAGCGGGCGCTACAATGAGCAGTTCTTC.

In its sample, this clone was seen once. The chain is built from TRBV2 and TRBJ2-7; weak D call: TRBD1 (6 bases). Looked up from germline, CDR1 is SNHLY and CDR2 is FYNNEI. The CDR3 contains 16 residues. Between the trimmed V and J ends, which lost 3 bases and 0 bases, there was a span of 15 bases. The CDR3 DNA is TGTGCCAGCAGTGATCCGGCCGACAGGCGCTCCTACGAGCAGTACTTC. Encoded protein: CASSDPADRRSYEQYF.

This chain uses TRBV5-4 with TRBJ1-5; the match to TRBD1 covers 7 bases. The V gene end was trimmed by 4 bases and the J gene end by 2 bases; junction bases not matched to a gene: 3. There are 14 residues in the CDR3. Looked up from germline, CDR1 is SGHNT and CDR2 is YYREEE (reference sequence). CDR3 nucleotide sequence: TGTGCCAGCAGCCCAACAGGGGGCAATCAGCCCCAGCATTTT. Translated, it gives CASSPTGGNQPQHF. The variable domain in full, with the rest retrieved from reference TRBV5-4 and TRBJ1-5, is ETGVTQSPTHLIKTRGQQVTLRCSSQSGHNTVSWYQQALGQGPQFIFQYYREEENGRGNFPPRFSGLQFPNYSSELNVNALELDDSALYLCASSPTGGNQPQHFGDGTRLSIL.

The rearrangement uses TRBV7-2 and TRBJ2-7; tentative D call: TRBD1 (6 bases). The V gene's germline CDR1 is SGHTA and CDR2 FQGNSA. Trimming shortened V by 4 bases and J by 4 bases, and 11 bases separated the two germline ends. There are 13 residues in the CDR3. CDR3 sequence: CASSSNRAYEQYF. CDR3 DNA sequence: TGTGCCAGCAGCTCGAACAGGGCGTACGAGCAGTACTTC.

CDR3 sequence (DNA): TGTGCCAGCAGCTTTGACAGGGGGTACGAGCAGTACTTC. Translated, it gives CASSFDRGYEQYF. This chain connects TRBV13 to TRBJ2-7; 9 nucleotides agree with TRBD1. Germline CDR1 PRHDT, CDR2 FYEKMQ (reference sequence). The CDR3 contains 13 residues. Losses at the gene ends were 3 bases for V and 4 bases for J; bases not matched to a gene: 1.